A single sample gave rise to the 31 T cell receptor beta chains below, sequenced in a study of CD8+ T cells in alopecia areata. The treatment: oral pan-JAK inhibitor, 5-10 mg twice daily. As the sequencing template, cDNA was produced by extracting RNA and reverse transcribing it. Clones were sequenced by immunoSEQ multiplex PCR, and TCRdb holds only the in-frame ones, with some missing. The data hold roughly 98,000 clones, with 60% to 75% observed a single time. This sample comprised CD8+ T cells sorted from blood, obtained at week 4, from a patient treated with tofacitinib. Receptors were obtained from a human donor with alopecia areata.

The CDR3 spells CASSSDSQETQYF. The CDR3 region has the DNA TGTGCCAGCAGTTCCGACAGCCAAGAGACCCAGTACTTC. This chain connects TRBV27 to TRBJ2-5, with D tentatively TRBD1 (5 bases). V lost 4 bases to trimming and J lost 1 base, with 7 bases between them. Germline V gives CDR1 MNHEY, CDR2 SMNVEV (reference sequence). The CDR3 is 13 amino acids.

The chain combines TRBV5-1 with TRBJ2-4, with D possibly being TRBD1 (6 bases). The CDR3 has 14 amino acids. In germline, CDR1 is SGHRS, CDR2 YFSETQ. The ends were cut back, 6 bases at V and 8 bases at J, with 18 bases in the middle. As DNA, the CDR3 is TGCGCCAGCAAGGCGACAGGAGGTAAAGACATTCAGTACTTC. The encoded protein is CASKATGGKDIQYF.

This clone was observed a handful of times. The gene calls are TRBV25-1 and TRBJ2-5, with 8 bases fitting TRBD1. The CDR3 contains 12 residues. Per the germline V gene, CDR1 is MGHDK and CDR2 is SYGVNS. The trim removed 10 bases at V and 1 base at J, leaving 2 bases unmatched. CDR3 nucleotide sequence: TGTGCCACCACAGGGGGCCAAGAGACCCAGTACTTC. The encoded protein is CATTGGQETQYF.

The chain has TRBV7-9 and TRBJ2-5; no definite D call. Trimming took 4 bases from V and 1 from J, leaving 13 bases between them. This CDR3 has 15 residues. Germline values: CDR1 SEHNR, CDR2 FQNEAQ (reference sequence). The chain's CDR3 is CASSSSDGPQETQYF. The CDR3, as DNA: TGTGCCAGCAGCTCCTCGGACGGACCCCAAGAGACCCAGTACTTC.

The J gene is TRBJ2-7, the V gene TRBV25-1; 7 bases map to TRBD1. This CDR3 is 13 amino acids long. CDR1 is MGHDK, CDR2 SYGVNS, per germline. Unmatched junction bases numbered 3, after V lost 4 bases and J lost 3 bases. For the CDR3, the DNA is TGTGCCAGCAGTGCCGGGACAGACTACGAGCAGTACTTC. Translation: CASSAGTDYEQYF.

This clone was counted between two and nine times. The chain combines TRBV14 with TRBJ1-2; D gene uncertain. The CDR3 has 15 amino acids. Trimming stripped 0 bases from V and 4 bases from J, with 12 bases between. Germline CDR1 is SGHDN and CDR2 is FVKESK. CDR3 nucleotide sequence: TGTGCCAGCAGCCAAGATCTGGGTTCCAGCTATGGCTACACCTTC. Translated, it gives CASSQDLGSSYGYTF.

The chain combines TRBV11-2 with TRBJ2-4; the D is unclear. The V and J ends lost 8 bases and 3 bases respectively, with 20 bases between them. The CDR3 contains 16 residues. Germline assignment: CDR1 SGHAT and CDR2 FQNNGV. The CDR3 DNA reads as TGTGCCAGCGGGGAAGGCACCCACTCCCTCAAAAACATTCAGTACTTC. It translates to CASGEGTHSLKNIQYF.

In its sample, this clone was seen a few times. The V gene is TRBV7-9, the J gene TRBJ1-3, with D possibly matching TRBD1 (6 bases). The V gene lost 2 bases and the J gene lost 0 bases, with 14 bases spanning the gap. Germline-derived CDR1 and CDR2 are SEHNR and FQNEAQ (reference sequence). The CDR3 consists of 17 residues. CDR3 sequence: CASSLNNRVLSGNTIYF. CDR3 nucleotides: TGTGCCAGCAGCTTAAATAACAGGGTTCTCTCTGGAAACACCATATATTTT.

The rearrangement uses TRBV28 and TRBJ2-5; the D gene is possibly TRBD2 (6 bases). The CDR3 contains 16 residues. V dropped 2 bases and J dropped 0 bases, with 13 bases sitting between them. Germline-derived CDR1 and CDR2 are MDHEN and SYDVKM. Here the CDR3 reads CASSLRASAYQETQYF. CDR3 nucleotide sequence: TGTGCCAGCAGTTTACGGGCTAGCGCCTACCAAGAGACCCAGTACTTC.

This clone showed up just a few times. The genes are TRBV4-3 and TRBJ1-2, with unresolved D. Looked up from germline, CDR1 is LGHNA and CDR2 is YSLEER. V was clipped by 0 bases and J by 3 bases, with 8 bases between them. CDR3 size: 14 residues. The CDR3 loop reads CASSQDSGYYGYTF. The CDR3 DNA reads as TGCGCCAGCAGCCAAGATTCCGGTTACTATGGCTACACCTTC.

The chain uses TRBV27 and TRBJ1-5, with unresolved D. Trimming took off 5 bases at V and 0 bases at J, with 11 bases between the two ends. This CDR3 region has 15 residues. Germline CDR1 and CDR2: MNHEY and SMNVEV (reference sequence). The chain's CDR3 is CASSPIADSNQPQHF. In nucleotides, the CDR3 is TGTGCCAGCAGTCCCATAGCCGATAGCAATCAGCCCCAGCATTTT.

The rearrangement joins TRBV29-1 to TRBJ2-2; D ambiguous. CDR3 length: 15 amino acids. V was cut by 0 bases and J by 1 base, with 9 bases left in between. Germline CDR1 SQVTM, CDR2 ANQGSEA. In nucleotides, the CDR3 is TGCAGCGTTGAAGACCTCGGGCTGAACACCGGGGAGCTGTTTTTT. It yields the protein CSVEDLGLNTGELFF.

This sequence joins TRBV19 and TRBJ1-5; possibly TRBD1 for D (5 bases). The CDR3 is made up of 16 amino acids. Trimming left V 6 bases short and J 5 bases short, with 20 bases between. CDR1 is LNHDA, CDR2 SQIVND, per germline (reference sequence). CDR3 in amino acids: CASRIRRETRDQPQHF. CDR3 sequence (DNA): TGTGCCAGTAGGATCCGCAGGGAGACCAGAGATCAGCCCCAGCATTTT.

This clone was observed a few times. The gene calls are TRBV29-1 and TRBJ1-5; a weak D match, TRBD1 (5 bases). V was shortened by 2 bases and J by 6 bases, with 11 bases between the two germline ends. The CDR3 loop spans 13 amino acids. Germline V gene data show CDR1 as SQVTM and CDR2 as ANQGSEA. In DNA, the CDR3 is TGCAGCGTTGAAAGCAGGGACGGTCAGCCCCAGCATTTT. Its protein product is CSVESRDGQPQHF.

This chain links TRBV28 with TRBJ2-5; D is perhaps TRBD2 (5 bases). V lost 5 bases, J lost 2 bases, and 12 bases lay in between. This CDR3 has 14 residues. Germline V gene data show CDR1 as MDHEN and CDR2 as SYDVKM. CDR3 sequence (DNA): TGTGCCAGCAGTCGGACTGTCCCTCAAGAGACCCAGTACTTC. It specifies CASSRTVPQETQYF.

This clone was found many times. This chain connects TRBV7-2 to TRBJ2-2; D ambiguous. Germline V lookup: CDR1 SGHTA, CDR2 FQGNSA. The CDR3 runs to 16 residues. Trimming took 2 bases from V and 11 from J, leaving 21 bases between them. CDR3 coding DNA: TGTGCCAGCAGCTTAACACCTTCGGGTGTCCTGAAAGAGCTGTTTTTT. It specifies CASSLTPSGVLKELFF.

The chain couples TRBV6-5 to TRBJ1-1; D ambiguous. Germline V gene lookup returns CDR1 MNHEY and CDR2 SVGAGI. Trimming cost V 0 bases and J 0 bases, with 8 bases left between them. The CDR3 has 15 amino acids. The CDR3 region has the DNA TGTGCCAGCAGTTACTCGGTAGGGATGAACACTGAAGCTTTCTTT. Translating gives CASSYSVGMNTEAFF.

J is TRBJ2-1 and V is TRBV5-6; no clear D. CDR3 length: 13 amino acids. V was cut by 2 bases and J by 3 bases, with 6 bases left in between. Per germline, CDR1 SGHDT and CDR2 YYEEEE. The CDR3 nucleotides are TGTGCCAGCAGCTTCGGACGCTACAATGAGCAGTTCTTC. Encoded protein: CASSFGRYNEQFF. The variable domain in full, completed from reference TRBV5-6 and TRBJ2-1, reads DAGVTQSPTHLIKTRGQQVTLRCSPKSGHDTVSWYQQALGQGPQFIFQYYEEEERQRGNFPDRFSGHQFPNYSSELNVNALLLGDSALYLCASSFGRYNEQFFGPGTRLTVL.

This clone was found a few times. The chain uses TRBV7-9 and TRBJ1-4; D call uncertain. Germline-derived CDR1 and CDR2 are SEHNR and FQNEAQ (reference sequence). Trimming shortened V by 5 bases and J by 6 bases, and 16 bases separated the two germline ends. The CDR3 loop spans 15 amino acids. The CDR3 here is CASSTPTPLDEKLFF. The DNA for the CDR3 is TGTGCCAGCAGCACACCGACACCCTTGGATGAAAAACTGTTTTTT.

This chain joins TRBV25-1 and TRBJ1-2; D gene ambiguous. The ends were cut back, 11 bases at V and 4 bases at J, with 14 bases in the middle. Germline V lookup: CDR1 MGHDK, CDR2 SYGVNS. This CDR3 comprises 12 residues. The CDR3 is CAAAGSSYGYTF. The CDR3 DNA sequence: TGTGCCGCGGCCGGCAGTAGCTATGGCTACACCTTC.

This rearrangement joins TRBV4-3 to TRBJ1-2; D unclear. V was shortened by 1 base and J by 0 bases, with 12 bases between the two germline ends. CDR3 length: 16 residues. In germline, CDR1 is LGHNA, CDR2 YSLEER. The CDR3 is CASSQGRGRPNYGYTF. The CDR3 DNA sequence: TGCGCCAGCAGCCAAGGTAGAGGACGGCCTAACTATGGCTACACCTTC.

The chain uses TRBV29-1 and TRBJ2-3, with D possibly matching TRBD2 (5 bases). Trimming shortened V by 6 bases and J by 3 bases, and 13 bases separated the two germline ends. This CDR3 has 13 residues. Germline loops: CDR1 SQVTM, CDR2 ANQGSEA. Here the CDR3 DNA reads TGCAGCGTCGTGAGGGCCAATACAGATACGCAGTATTTT. Translating it yields CSVVRANTDTQYF.

The chain joins TRBV27 to TRBJ1-5; D remains ambiguous. The V end lost 5 bases, the J end lost 3 bases, and 11 bases lay between the germline ends. CDR1 is MNHEY, CDR2 SMNVEV, per germline (reference sequence). The CDR3 is 14 residues long. CDR3 in DNA: TGTGCCAGCAGTCCGGGCCTTAACAATCAGCCCCAGCATTTT. Translating it yields CASSPGLNNQPQHF.

This chain joins TRBV5-1 and TRBJ2-2; D is undetermined. V lost 1 base, J lost 4 bases, and 8 bases lay in between. The CDR3 totals 14 residues. Germline V CDR1 and CDR2: SGHRS, YFSETQ. Here the CDR3 DNA reads TGCGCCAGCAGCTTGCGACACCGCACCGGGGAGCTGTTTTTT. This encodes CASSLRHRTGELFF.

The J gene is TRBJ1-2, the V gene TRBV27; tentatively, D is TRBD1 (5 bases). This CDR3 spans 15 amino acids. V gave up 5 bases and J gave up 0 bases, with 13 bases separating them. Germline CDR1 reads MNHEY; CDR2 reads SMNVEV (reference sequence). The CDR3 spells CASSPDSLANYGYTF. The CDR3, as DNA: TGTGCCAGCAGTCCTGACAGCTTAGCTAACTATGGCTACACCTTC.

This sequence joins TRBV14 and TRBJ2-7, with D hard to call. This CDR3 is built from 12 residues. The germline gives CDR1 SGHDN, CDR2 FVKESK. Trimming took off 4 bases at V and 7 bases at J, with 11 bases between the two ends. The DNA of the CDR3 is TGTGCCAGCAGCCTAGGAGTAAGTGAGCAGTACTTC. Its protein product is CASSLGVSEQYF.

The rearrangement uses TRBV7-9 and TRBJ2-7, with D unclear. The V gene's germline CDR1 is SEHNR and CDR2 FQNEAQ (reference sequence). This CDR3 has 16 residues. The germline V and J ends were trimmed by 4 bases and 2 bases, with 18 bases remaining between them. The CDR3 DNA follows: TGTGCCAGCAGCTCGCCGCTCGGCCCCCCCACCTACGAGCAGTACTTC. It codes for CASSSPLGPPTYEQYF. Combining the CDR3 with reference TRBV7-9 and TRBJ2-7 gives the whole variable domain DTGVSQNPRHKITKRGQNVTFRCDPISEHNRLYWYRQTLGQGPEFLTYFQNEAQLEKSRLLSDRFSAERPKGSFSTLEIQRTEQGDSAMYLCASSSPLGPPTYEQYFGPGTRLTVT.

The chain uses TRBV27 and TRBJ1-6; D possibly corresponds to TRBD1 (6 bases). The CDR3 runs to 13 residues. In germline, CDR1 is MNHEY, CDR2 SMNVEV (reference sequence). V lost 6 bases and J 12 bases, leaving 15 bases between the germline ends. In DNA, the CDR3 is TGTGCCAGCAGGTTTGGACAGCAACTACCCCTCCACTTT. This codes for CASRFGQQLPLHF.

The genes are TRBV27 and TRBJ1-1, with D perhaps matching TRBD1 (5 bases). Per germline, CDR1 MNHEY and CDR2 SMNVEV (reference sequence). This CDR3 is 14 amino acids long. Trimming cost V 4 bases and J 0 bases, with 9 bases left between them. The CDR3 loop is CASSWGGLNTEAFF. CDR3 DNA: TGTGCCAGCAGTTGGGGGGGTTTGAACACTGAAGCTTTCTTT.

The CDR3 bases are TGTGCCAGCAGCGTGGGACAGGGGTTGGGCGAGCAGTACTTC. Amino acid sequence: CASSVGQGLGEQYF. The chain has TRBV9 and TRBJ2-7; 10 bases align to TRBD1. The CDR3 contains 14 residues. CDR1 is SGDLS and CDR2 is YYNGEE in the germline V gene. The trim removed 2 bases at V and 6 bases at J, leaving 5 bases unmatched.

Only a few counts were recorded for this clone. V is TRBV29-1 and J is TRBJ2-7; possibly TRBD1 or TRBD2 for D (5 bases each). The CDR3 is 11 amino acids. The V and J ends lost 6 bases and 3 bases respectively, with 9 bases between them. Germline V CDR1 and CDR2: SQVTM, ANQGSEA. The CDR3 is CSVRDGYEQYF. In DNA form, the CDR3 reads TGCAGCGTGAGGGACGGCTACGAGCAGTACTTC.